This TCR beta chain was captured in a study of blood T cell repertoires in COVID-19. Turning to the study itself: COVID-19 samples from acute and convalescent phases originated in the United States, Italy and Spain.

The ends were cut back, 3 bases at V and 14 bases at J, with 21 bases in the middle. CDR1 and CDR2 (germline): SGHDT, YYEEEE. This CDR3 has 15 amino acids. The authors' processing: By means of reference gene primer amplification, nucleated cell counts were estimated. Method: immunoSEQ multiplex PCR; TCRdb's copy keeps in-frame clones and lacks some. The V and J calls and clone size come from that table; D and trimming were worked out from the DNA. The repertoire holds about 140,000 clones, with 80% as singletons. Source material: peripheral blood. The chain carries TRBV5-6 and TRBJ1-6, with unresolved D. The sequence was collected from a man aged 65-85 years who had recovered from COVID-19. Here the CDR3 DNA reads TGTGCCAGCAGCTCCAGTCGGGTCCTGAATTTAGCCCTCCACTTT. Encoded protein: CASSSSRVLNLALHF.